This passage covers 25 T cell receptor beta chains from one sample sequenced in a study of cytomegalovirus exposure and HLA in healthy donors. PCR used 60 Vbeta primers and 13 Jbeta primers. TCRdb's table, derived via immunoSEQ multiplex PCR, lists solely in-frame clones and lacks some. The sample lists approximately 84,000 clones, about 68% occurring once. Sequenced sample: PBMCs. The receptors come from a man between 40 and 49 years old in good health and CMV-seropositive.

DNA of the CDR3: TGTGCCAGCAGGGCCCGGGACTCCCCGAGCACTGAAGCTTTCTTT. It specifies CASRARDSPSTEAFF. V and J are TRBV7-9 and TRBJ1-1; D is possibly TRBD1 (5 bases). Germline values: CDR1 SEHNR, CDR2 FQNEAQ (reference sequence). Trimming pared 6 bases from V and 4 bases from J, leaving 18 bases between. The length of the CDR3 is 15 residues.

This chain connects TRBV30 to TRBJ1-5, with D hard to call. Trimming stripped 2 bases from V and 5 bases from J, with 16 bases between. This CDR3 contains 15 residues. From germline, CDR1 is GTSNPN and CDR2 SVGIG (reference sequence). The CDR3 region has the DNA TGTGCCTGGAGTTTAGGCCAGCAGGTCGATCAGCCCCAGCATTTT. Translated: CAWSLGQQVDQPQHF.

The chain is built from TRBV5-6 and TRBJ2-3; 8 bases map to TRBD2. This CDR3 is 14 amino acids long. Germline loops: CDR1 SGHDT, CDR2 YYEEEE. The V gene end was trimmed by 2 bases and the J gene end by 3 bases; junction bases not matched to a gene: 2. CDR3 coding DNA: TGTGCCAGCAGCTTAAGCGGGGGTACAGATACGCAGTATTTT. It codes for CASSLSGGTDTQYF.

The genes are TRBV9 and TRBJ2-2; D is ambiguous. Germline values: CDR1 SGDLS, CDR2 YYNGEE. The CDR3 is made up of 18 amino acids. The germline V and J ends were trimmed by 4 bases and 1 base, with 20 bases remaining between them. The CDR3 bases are TGTGCCAGCAGCCTACACGGAGTAGGATCGGGGAACACCGGGGAGCTGTTTTTT. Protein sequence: CASSLHGVGSGNTGELFF.

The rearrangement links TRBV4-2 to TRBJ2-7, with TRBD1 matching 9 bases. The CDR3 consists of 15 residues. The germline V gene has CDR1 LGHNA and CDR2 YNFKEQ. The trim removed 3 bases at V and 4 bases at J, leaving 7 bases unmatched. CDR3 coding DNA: TGTGCCAGCAGCCACCCTGGACAGGGGTGGTACGAGCAGTACTTC. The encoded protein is CASSHPGQGWYEQYF.

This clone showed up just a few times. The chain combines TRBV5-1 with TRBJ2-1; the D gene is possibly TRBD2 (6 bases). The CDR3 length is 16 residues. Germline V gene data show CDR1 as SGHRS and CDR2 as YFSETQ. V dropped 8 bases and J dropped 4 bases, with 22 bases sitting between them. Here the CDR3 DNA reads TGCGCCAGTTCGCAAATTCCGGGACTGGGGTACAATGAGCAGTTCTTC. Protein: CASSQIPGLGYNEQFF.

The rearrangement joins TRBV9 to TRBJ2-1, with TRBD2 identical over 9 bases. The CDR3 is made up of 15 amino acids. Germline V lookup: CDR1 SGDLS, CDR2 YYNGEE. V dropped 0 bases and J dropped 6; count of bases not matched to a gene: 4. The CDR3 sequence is CASSVGLADFNEQFF. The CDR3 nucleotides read TGTGCCAGCAGCGTAGGACTAGCGGACTTCAATGAGCAGTTCTTC.

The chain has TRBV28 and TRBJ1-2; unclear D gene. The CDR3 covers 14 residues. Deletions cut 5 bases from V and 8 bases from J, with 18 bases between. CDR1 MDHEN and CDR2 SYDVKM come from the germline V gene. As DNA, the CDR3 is TGTGCCAGCAGTCTACCAATAGCCCGGGGAGGCTACACCTTC. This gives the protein CASSLPIARGGYTF.

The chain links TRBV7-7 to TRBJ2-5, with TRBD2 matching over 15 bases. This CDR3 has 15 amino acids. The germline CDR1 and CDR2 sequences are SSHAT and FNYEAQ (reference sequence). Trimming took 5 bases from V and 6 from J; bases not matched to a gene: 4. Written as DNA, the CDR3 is TGTGCCAGCAGCCGGACTAGCGGGGGGGCTCAGACCCAGTACTTC. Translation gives CASSRTSGGAQTQYF.

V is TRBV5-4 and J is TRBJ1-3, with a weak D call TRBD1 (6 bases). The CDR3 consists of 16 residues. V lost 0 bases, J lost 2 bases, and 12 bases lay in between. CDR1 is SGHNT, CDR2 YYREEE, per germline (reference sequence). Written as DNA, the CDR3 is TGTGCCAGCAGCTTGGCGGGGGGGGCGGCTGGAAACACCATATATTTT. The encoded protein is CASSLAGGAAGNTIYF.

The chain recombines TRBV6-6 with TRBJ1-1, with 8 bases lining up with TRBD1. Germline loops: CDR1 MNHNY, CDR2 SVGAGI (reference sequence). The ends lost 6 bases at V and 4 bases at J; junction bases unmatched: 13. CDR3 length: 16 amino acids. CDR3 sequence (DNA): TGTGCCAGCAGCCCACAGACAGGGGAGAGGATCACTGAAGCTTTCTTT. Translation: CASSPQTGERITEAFF.

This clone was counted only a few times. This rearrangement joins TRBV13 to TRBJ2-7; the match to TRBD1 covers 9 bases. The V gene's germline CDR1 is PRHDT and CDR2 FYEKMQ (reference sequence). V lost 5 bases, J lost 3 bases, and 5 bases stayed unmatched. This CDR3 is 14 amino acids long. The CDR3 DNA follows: TGTGCCAGCAGCCATAGGACAGGGGACTACGAGCAGTACTTC. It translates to CASSHRTGDYEQYF.

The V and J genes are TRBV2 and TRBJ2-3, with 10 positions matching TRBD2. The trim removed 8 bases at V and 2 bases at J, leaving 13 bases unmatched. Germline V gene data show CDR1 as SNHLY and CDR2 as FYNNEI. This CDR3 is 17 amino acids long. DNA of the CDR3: TGTGCCAGCTTTAGCGGGGGGCCGGGATTTTACACAGATACGCAGTATTTT. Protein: CASFSGGPGFYTDTQYF.

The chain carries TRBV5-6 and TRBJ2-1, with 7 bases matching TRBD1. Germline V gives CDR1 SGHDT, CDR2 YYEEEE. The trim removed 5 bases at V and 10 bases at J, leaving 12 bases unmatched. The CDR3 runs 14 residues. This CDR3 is CASRDLQGLGEQFF. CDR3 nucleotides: TGTGCCAGCAGGGACTTACAGGGGCTTGGGGAGCAGTTCTTC.

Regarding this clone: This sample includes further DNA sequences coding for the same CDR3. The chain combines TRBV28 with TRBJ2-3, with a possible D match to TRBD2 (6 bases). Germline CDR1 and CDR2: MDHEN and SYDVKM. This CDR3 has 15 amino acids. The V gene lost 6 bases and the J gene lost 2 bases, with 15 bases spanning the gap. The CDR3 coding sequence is TGTGCCAGCAGCCCCCCCGCGGGACTCACAGATACGCAGTATTTT. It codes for CASSPPAGLTDTQYF.

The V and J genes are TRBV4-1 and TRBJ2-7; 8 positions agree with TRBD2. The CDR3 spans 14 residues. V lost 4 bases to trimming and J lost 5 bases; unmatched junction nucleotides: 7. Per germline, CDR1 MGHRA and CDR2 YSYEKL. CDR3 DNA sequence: TGCGCCAGCAGCCCCGGGGGGGCTACGGACGAGCAGTACTTC. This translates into CASSPGGATDEQYF.

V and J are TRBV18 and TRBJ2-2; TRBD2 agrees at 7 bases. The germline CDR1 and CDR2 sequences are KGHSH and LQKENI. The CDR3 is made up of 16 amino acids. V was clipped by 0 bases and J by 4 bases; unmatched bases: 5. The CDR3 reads CASSPPGLAATGELFF. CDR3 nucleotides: TGTGCCAGCTCACCACCGGGGCTAGCGGCCACCGGGGAGCTGTTTTTT.

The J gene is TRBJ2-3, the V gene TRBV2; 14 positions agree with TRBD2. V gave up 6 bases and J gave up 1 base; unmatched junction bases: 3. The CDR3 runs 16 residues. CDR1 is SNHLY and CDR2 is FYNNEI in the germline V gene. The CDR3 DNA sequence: TGTGCCAGCAGGTCGACTAGCGGGGGGGGCACAGATACGCAGTATTTT. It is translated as CASRSTSGGGTDTQYF.

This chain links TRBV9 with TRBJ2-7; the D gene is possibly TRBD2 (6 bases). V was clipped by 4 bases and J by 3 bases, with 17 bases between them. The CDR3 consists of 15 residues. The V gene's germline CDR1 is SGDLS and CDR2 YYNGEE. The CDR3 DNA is TGTGCCAGCAGCCCCGGAGGGACCGAGGTCTACGAGCAGTACTTC. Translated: CASSPGGTEVYEQYF.

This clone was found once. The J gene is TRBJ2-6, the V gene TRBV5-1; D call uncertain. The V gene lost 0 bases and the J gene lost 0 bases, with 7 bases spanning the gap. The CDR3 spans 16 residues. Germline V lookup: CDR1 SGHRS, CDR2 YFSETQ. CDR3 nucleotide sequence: TGCGCCAGCAGCTTGGTCGGTCCCTCTGGGGCCAACGTCCTGACTTTC. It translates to CASSLVGPSGANVLTF.

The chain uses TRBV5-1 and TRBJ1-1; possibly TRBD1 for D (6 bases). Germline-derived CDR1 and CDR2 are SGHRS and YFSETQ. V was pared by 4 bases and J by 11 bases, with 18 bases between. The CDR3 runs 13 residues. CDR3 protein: CASSPDGQKTAFF. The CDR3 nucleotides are TGCGCCAGCAGCCCGGATGGACAGAAGACGGCTTTCTTT.

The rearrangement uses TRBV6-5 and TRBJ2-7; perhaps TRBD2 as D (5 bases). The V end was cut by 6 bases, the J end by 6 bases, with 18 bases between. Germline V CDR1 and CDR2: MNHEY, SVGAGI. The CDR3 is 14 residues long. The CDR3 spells CASRRSGSMGEQYF. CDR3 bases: TGTGCCAGCAGGCGGTCGGGATCCATGGGCGAGCAGTACTTC.

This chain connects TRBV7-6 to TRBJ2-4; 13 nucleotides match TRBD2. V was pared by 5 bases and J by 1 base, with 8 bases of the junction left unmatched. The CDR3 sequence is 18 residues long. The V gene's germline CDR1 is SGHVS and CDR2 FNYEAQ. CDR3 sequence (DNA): TGTGCCAGCAGCCCCCAGACTAGCGGGAGGTCCGCCAAAAACATTCAGTACTTC. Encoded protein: CASSPQTSGRSAKNIQYF.

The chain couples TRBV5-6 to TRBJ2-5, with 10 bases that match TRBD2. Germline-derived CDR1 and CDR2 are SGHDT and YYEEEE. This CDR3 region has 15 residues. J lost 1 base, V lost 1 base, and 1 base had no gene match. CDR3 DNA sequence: TGTGCCAGCAGCTTGCTAGCGGGGGCCCAAGAGACCCAGTACTTC. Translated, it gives CASSLLAGAQETQYF.

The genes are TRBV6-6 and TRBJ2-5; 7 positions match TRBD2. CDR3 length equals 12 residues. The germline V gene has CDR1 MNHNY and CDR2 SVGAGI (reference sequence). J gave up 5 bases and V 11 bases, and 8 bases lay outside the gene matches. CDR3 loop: CAGSTSTETQYF. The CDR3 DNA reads TGTGCCGGATCGACTAGCACGGAGACCCAGTACTTC.